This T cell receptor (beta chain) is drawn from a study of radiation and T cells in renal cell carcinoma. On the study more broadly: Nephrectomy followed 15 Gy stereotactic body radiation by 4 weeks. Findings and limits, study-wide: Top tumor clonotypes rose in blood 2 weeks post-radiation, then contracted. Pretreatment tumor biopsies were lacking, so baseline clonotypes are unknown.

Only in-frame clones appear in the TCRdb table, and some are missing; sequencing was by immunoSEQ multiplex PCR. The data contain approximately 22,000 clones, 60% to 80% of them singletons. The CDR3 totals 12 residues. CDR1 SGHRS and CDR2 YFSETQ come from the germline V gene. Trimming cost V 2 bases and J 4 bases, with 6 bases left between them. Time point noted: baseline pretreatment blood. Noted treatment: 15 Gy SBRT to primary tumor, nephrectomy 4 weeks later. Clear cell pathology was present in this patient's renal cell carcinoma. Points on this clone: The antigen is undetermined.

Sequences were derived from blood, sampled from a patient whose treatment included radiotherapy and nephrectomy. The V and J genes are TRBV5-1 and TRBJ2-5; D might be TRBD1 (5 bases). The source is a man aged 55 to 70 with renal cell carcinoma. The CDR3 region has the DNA TGCGCCAGCAGCTTAGGGGCAGAGACCCAGTACTTC. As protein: CASSLGAETQYF. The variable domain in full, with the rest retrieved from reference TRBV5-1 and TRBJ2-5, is KAGVTQTPRYLIKTRGQQVTLSCSPISGHRSVSWYQQTPGQGLQFLFEYFSETQRNKGNFPGRFSGRQFSNSRSEMNVSTLELGDSALYLCASSLGAETQYFGPGTRLLVL.